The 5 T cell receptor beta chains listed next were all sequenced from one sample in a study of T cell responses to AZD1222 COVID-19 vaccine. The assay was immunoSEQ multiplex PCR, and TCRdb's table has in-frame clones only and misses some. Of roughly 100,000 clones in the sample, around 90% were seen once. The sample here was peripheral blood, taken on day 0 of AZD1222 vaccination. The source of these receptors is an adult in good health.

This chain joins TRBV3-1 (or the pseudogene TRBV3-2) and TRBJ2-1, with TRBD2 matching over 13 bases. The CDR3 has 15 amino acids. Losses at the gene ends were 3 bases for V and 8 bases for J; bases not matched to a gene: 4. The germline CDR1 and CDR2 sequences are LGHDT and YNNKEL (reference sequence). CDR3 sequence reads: CASSQGLAGNHEQFF. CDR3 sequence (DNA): TGTGCCAGCAGCCAGGGACTAGCGGGAAATCATGAGCAGTTCTTC.

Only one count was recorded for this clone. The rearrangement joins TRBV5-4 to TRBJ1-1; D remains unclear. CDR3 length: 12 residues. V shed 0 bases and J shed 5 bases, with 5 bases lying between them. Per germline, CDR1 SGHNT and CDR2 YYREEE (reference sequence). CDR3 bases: TGTGCCAGCAGCTTGGTAGGGACTGAAGCTTTCTTT. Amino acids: CASSLVGTEAFF.

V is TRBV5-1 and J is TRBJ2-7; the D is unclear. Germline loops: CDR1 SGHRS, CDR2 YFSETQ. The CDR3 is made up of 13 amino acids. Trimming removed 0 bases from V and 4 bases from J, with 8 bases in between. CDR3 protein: CASSLDLGYEQYF. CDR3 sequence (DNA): TGCGCCAGCAGCTTGGATCTGGGGTACGAGCAGTACTTC.

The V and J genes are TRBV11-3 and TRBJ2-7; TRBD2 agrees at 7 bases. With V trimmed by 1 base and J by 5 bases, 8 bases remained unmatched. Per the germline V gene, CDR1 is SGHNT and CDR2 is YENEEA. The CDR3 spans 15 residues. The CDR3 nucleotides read TGTGCCAGCAGCTTAGGGCCAGCGGGAAATCACGAGCAGTACTTC. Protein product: CASSLGPAGNHEQYF.

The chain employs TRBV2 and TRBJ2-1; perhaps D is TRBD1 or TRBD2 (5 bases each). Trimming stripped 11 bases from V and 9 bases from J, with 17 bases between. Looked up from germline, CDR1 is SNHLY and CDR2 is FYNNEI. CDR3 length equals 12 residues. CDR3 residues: CAPGTRGGEQFF. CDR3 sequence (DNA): TGTGCCCCAGGGACCCGAGGTGGTGAGCAGTTCTTC.